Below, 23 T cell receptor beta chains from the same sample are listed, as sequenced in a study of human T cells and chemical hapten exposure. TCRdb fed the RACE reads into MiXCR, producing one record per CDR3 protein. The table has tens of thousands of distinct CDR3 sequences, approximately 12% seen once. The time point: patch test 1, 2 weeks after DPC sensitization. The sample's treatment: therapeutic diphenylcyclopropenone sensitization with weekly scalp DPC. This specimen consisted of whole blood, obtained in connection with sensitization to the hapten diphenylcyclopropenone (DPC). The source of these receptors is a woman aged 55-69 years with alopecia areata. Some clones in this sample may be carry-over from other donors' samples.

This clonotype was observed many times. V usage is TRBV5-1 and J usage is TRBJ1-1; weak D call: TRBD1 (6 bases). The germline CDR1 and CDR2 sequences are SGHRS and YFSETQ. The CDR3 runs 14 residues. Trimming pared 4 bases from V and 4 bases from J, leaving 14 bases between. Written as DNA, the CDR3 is TGCGCCAGCAGCCCAAGACAGGAAGTCACTGAAGCTTTCTTT. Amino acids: CASSPRQEVTEAFF.

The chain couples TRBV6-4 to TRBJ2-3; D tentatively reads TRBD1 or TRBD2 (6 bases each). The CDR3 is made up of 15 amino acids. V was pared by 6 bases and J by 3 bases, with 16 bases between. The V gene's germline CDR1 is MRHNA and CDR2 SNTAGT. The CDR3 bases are TGTGCCAGCAGGGCACAGGGAGGTGGGACAGATACGCAGTATTTT. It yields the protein CASRAQGGGTDTQYF.

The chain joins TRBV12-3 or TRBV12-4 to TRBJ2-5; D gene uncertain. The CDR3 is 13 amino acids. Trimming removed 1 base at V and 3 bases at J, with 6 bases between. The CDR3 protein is CASSLDVEETQYF. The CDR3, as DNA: TGTGCCAGCAGTTTAGACGTAGAAGAGACCCAGTACTTC.

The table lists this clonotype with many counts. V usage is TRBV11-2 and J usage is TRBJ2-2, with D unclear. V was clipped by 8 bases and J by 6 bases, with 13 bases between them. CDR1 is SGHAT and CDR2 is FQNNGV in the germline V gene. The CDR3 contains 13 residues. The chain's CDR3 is CASRRSPAGELFF. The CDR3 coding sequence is TGTGCCAGCCGCCGATCACCGGCCGGGGAGCTGTTTTTT.

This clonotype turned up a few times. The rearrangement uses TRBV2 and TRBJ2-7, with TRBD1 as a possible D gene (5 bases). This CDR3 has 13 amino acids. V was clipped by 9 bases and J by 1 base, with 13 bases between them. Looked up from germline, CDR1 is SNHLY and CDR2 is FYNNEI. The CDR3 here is CARKDTNSYEQYF. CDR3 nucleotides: TGTGCCAGGAAGGACACCAATTCCTACGAGCAGTACTTC.

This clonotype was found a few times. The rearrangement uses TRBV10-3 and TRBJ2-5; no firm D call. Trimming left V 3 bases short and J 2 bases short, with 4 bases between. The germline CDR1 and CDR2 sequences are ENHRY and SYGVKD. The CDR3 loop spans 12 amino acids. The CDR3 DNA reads TGTGCCATCAGTGATGTACAAGAGACCCAGTACTTC. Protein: CAISDVQETQYF.

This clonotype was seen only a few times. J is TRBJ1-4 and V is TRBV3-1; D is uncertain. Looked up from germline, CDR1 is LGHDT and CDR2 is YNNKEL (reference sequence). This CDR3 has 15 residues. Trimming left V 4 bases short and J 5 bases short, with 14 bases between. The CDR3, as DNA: TGTGCCAGCAGCCTCCTAGCGTTGGGAAATGAAAAACTGTTTTTT. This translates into CASSLLALGNEKLFF.

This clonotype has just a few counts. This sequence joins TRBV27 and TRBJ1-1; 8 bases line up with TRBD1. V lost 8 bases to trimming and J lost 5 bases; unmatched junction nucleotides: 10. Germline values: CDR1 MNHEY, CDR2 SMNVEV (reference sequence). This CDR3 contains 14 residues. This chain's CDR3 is CASRGQGRWTEAFF. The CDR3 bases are TGTGCCAGCCGAGGACAGGGACGATGGACTGAAGCTTTCTTT.

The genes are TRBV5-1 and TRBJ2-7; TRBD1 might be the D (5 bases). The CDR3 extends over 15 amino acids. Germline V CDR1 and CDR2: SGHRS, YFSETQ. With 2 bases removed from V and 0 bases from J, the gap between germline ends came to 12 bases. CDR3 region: CASSLRQSRSYEQYF. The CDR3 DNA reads TGCGCCAGCAGCTTAAGACAGAGTCGCTCCTACGAGCAGTACTTC.

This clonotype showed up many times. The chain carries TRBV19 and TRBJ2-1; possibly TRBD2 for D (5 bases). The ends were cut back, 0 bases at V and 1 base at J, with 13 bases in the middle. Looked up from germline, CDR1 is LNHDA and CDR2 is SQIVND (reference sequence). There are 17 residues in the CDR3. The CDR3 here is CASSIDGAWRSYNEQFF. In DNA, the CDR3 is TGTGCCAGTAGTATAGATGGTGCGTGGAGGTCCTACAATGAGCAGTTCTTC.

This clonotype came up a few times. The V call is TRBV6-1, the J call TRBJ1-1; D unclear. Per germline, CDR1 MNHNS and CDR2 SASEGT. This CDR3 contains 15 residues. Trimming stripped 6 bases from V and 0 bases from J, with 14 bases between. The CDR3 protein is CASSLGRNMNTEAFF. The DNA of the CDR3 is TGTGCCAGCAGCCTAGGACGGAACATGAACACTGAAGCTTTCTTT.

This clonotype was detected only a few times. Written as DNA, the CDR3 is TGTGCCAGCAGCTTAGATAGCGGGGGAACCTACGAGCAGTACTTC. As protein: CASSLDSGGTYEQYF. J is TRBJ2-7 and V is TRBV7-3, with TRBD2 matching over 9 bases. The CDR3 runs to 15 residues. Germline V gene lookup returns CDR1 SGHTA and CDR2 FQGTGA. Unmatched junction bases numbered 4, after V lost 2 bases and J lost 2 bases.

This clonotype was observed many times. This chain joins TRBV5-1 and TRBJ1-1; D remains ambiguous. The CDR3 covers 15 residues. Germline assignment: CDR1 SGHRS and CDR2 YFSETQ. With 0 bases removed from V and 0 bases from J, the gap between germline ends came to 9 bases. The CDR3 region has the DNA TGCGCCAGCAGCTTGGGTGTAGGGATGAACACTGAAGCTTTCTTT. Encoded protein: CASSLGVGMNTEAFF.

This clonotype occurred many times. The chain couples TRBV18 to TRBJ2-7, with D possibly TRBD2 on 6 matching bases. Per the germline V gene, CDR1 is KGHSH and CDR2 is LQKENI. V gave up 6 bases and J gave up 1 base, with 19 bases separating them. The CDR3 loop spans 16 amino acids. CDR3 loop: CASSPDKWAGSYEQYF. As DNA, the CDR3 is TGTGCCAGCTCCCCGGATAAGTGGGCGGGATCCTACGAGCAGTACTTC.

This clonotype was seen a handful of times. The CDR3 here is CASSEGEGNQPQHF. The CDR3 DNA is TGTGCCAGCAGTGAGGGCGAAGGCAATCAGCCCCAGCATTTT. The chain carries TRBV2 and TRBJ1-5; no firm D call. Trimming took off 3 bases at V and 2 bases at J, with 8 bases between the two ends. The CDR3 loop spans 14 amino acids. CDR1 SNHLY and CDR2 FYNNEI come from the germline V gene.

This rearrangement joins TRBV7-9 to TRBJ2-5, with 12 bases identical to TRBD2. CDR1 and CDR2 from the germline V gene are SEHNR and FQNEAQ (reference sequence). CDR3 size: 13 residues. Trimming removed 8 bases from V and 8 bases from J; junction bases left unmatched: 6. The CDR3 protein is CASSSGGEVTQYF. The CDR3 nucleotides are TGTGCCAGCTCTAGCGGGGGGGAAGTCACCCAGTACTTC.

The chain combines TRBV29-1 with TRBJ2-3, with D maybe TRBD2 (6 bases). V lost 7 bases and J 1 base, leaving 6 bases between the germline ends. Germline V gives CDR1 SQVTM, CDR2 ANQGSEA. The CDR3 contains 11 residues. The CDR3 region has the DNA TGCAGCGCGGGGGGCACAGATACGCAGTATTTT. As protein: CSAGGTDTQYF.

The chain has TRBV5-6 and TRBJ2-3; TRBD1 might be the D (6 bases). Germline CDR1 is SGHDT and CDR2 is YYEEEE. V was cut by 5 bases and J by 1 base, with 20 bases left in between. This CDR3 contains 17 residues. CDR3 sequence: CASRLTLGARGTDTQYF. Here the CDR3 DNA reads TGTGCCAGCAGGCTGACTTTGGGGGCGAGGGGCACAGATACGCAGTATTTT.

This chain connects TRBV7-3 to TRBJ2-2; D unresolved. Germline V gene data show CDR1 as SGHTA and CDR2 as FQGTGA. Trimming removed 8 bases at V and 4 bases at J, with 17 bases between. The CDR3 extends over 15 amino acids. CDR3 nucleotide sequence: TGTGCCAGCCAAAAGGAATCAAGGGTCACCGGGGAGCTGTTTTTT. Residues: CASQKESRVTGELFF.

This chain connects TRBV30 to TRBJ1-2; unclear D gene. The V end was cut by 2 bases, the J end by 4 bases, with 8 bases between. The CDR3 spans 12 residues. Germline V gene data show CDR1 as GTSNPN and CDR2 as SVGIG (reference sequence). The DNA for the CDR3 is TGTGCCTGGAGTCCCCGGGGCTATGGCTACACCTTC. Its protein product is CAWSPRGYGYTF.

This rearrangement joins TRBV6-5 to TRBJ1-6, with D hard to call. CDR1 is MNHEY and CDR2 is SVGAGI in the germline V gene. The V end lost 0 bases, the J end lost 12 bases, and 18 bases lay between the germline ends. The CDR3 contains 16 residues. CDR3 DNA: TGTGCCAGCAGTTACTCCCGGGCCCTGGGCAGTGAACCCCTCCACTTT. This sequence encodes CASSYSRALGSEPLHF.

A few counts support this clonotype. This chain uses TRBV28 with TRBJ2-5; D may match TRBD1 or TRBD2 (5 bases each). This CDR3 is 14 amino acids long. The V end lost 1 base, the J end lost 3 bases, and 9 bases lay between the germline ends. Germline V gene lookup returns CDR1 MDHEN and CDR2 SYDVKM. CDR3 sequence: CASSLYLGEETQYF. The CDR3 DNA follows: TGTGCCAGCAGTTTATATCTGGGGGAAGAGACCCAGTACTTC.

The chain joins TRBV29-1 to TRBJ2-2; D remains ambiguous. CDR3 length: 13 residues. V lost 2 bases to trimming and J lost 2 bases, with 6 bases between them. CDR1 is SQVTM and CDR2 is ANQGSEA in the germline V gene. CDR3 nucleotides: TGCAGCGTTGAAACAGAAAACACCGGGGAGCTGTTTTTT. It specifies CSVETENTGELFF.